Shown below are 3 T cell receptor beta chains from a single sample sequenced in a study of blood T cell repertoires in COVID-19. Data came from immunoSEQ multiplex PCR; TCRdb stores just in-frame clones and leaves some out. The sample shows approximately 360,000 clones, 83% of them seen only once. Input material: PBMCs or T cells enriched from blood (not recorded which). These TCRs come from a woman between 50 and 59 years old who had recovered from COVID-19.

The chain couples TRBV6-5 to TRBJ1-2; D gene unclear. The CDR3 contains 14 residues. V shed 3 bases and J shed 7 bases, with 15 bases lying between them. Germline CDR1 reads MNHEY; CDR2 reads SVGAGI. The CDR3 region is CASSYGPREGGYTF. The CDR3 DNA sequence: TGTGCCAGCAGTTATGGGCCCCGAGAGGGTGGCTACACCTTC.

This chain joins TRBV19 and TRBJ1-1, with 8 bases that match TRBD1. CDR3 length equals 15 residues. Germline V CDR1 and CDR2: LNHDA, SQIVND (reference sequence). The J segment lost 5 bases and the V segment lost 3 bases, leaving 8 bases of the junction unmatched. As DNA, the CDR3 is TGTGCCAGTAGTATCCAGGGGGCGATTCGGACTGAAGCTTTCTTT. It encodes CASSIQGAIRTEAFF. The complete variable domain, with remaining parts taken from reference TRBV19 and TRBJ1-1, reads DGGITQSPKYLFRKEGQNVTLSCEQNLNHDAMYWYRQDPGQGLRLIYYSQIVNDFQKGDIAEGYSVSREKKESFPLTVTSAQKNPTAFYLCASSIQGAIRTEAFFGQGTRLTVV.

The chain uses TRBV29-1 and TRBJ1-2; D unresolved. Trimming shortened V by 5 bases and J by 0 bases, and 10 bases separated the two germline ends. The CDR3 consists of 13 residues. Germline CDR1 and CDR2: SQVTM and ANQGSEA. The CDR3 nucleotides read TGCAGCGTTAGTAGAACGGCTAACTATGGCTACACCTTC. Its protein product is CSVSRTANYGYTF.